A single sample is the source of the 24 T cell receptor beta chains below, sequenced in a study of T cells in Graves' hyperthyroidism and ophthalmopathy. Amplified TCR beta CDR3 regions derived from RNA transcripts. HTBI primers drove first-round RT-PCR of the TCR CDR3. MiXCR, run by TCRdb on the multiplex PCR reads, gives a single entry per CDR3 protein. The repertoire includes some 600,000 distinct CDR3 sequences, 11% to 15% of them detected once, and less than 6% sits in the top ten. What was sequenced was blood. The receptors come from a woman younger than 45 with Graves' hyperthyroidism that later progressed to Graves' ophthalmopathy.

This clonotype has ten or more counts. The chain employs TRBV6-1 and TRBJ1-1, with D unclear. Germline loops: CDR1 MNHNS, CDR2 SASEGT. V was shortened by 7 bases and J by 0 bases, with 15 bases between the two germline ends. The CDR3 totals 15 residues. The CDR3 spells CASKTDYTVNTEAFF. CDR3 DNA sequence: TGTGCCAGCAAGACGGACTACACGGTGAACACTGAAGCTTTCTTT.

The chain employs TRBV27 and TRBJ2-3; TRBD2 agrees at 12 bases. Germline V gene data show CDR1 as MNHEY and CDR2 as SMNVEV (reference sequence). V dropped 3 bases and J dropped 2; count of bases not matched to a gene: 12. The CDR3 has 19 residues. CDR3 sequence: CASSFLRLAGGLDTDTQYF. The CDR3 DNA reads TGTGCCAGCAGTTTTTTAAGGCTAGCGGGAGGGCTTGACACAGATACGCAGTATTTT.

The table lists this clonotype with many counts. The chain joins TRBV6-1 to TRBJ1-3; unclear D gene. The V gene lost 0 bases and the J gene lost 2 bases, with 11 bases spanning the gap. CDR3 length: 16 residues. Germline V lookup: CDR1 MNHNS, CDR2 SASEGT. As DNA, the CDR3 is TGTGCCAGCAGTGAAGCCAGCCGGCTGACTGGAAACACCATATATTTT. It yields the protein CASSEASRLTGNTIYF.

V is TRBV5-4 and J is TRBJ2-1; 14 bases fit TRBD2. The CDR3 totals 17 residues. Trimming removed 4 bases from V and 3 bases from J; junction bases left unmatched: 6. Germline CDR1 is SGHNT and CDR2 is YYREEE (reference sequence). The CDR3 is CASSPGTSGSNYNEQFF. The CDR3 nucleotides read TGTGCCAGCAGCCCTGGGACTAGCGGGAGTAACTACAATGAGCAGTTCTTC.

This clonotype was detected many times. The CDR3 does not end in the conserved phenylalanine or tryptophan, so this is likely a read error. The chain employs TRBV30 and TRBJ2-5; tentatively, D is TRBD1 or TRBD2 (5 bases each). The germline V gene encodes CDR1 GTSNPN and CDR2 SVGIG (reference sequence). Between the trimmed V and J ends, which lost 0 bases and 2 bases, there was a span of 16 bases. There are 16 residues in the CDR3. The CDR3 nucleotides are TGTGCCTGGAGTGTACCCGGGGCGCGAGGGCAAGAGACCCAGTACCTC. This codes for CAWSVPGARGQETQYL.

This clonotype has only a few counts. The chain joins TRBV7-2 to TRBJ2-4; TRBD1 might be the D (7 bases). CDR3 size: 13 residues. Germline V CDR1 and CDR2: SGHTA, FQGNSA. The germline V and J ends were trimmed by 5 bases and 9 bases, with 14 bases remaining between them. The CDR3 loop reads CASSPGQGGIQYF. The CDR3 DNA is TGTGCCAGCAGCCCAGGGCAGGGGGGCATTCAGTACTTC. Drawing the rest from reference TRBV7-2 and TRBJ2-4, the complete variable domain is GAGVSQSPSNKVTEKGKDVELRCDPISGHTALYWYRQSLGQGLEFLIYFQGNSAPDKSGLPSDRFSAERTGGSVSTLTIQRTQQEDSAVYLCASSPGQGGIQYFGAGTRLSVL.

This clonotype was detected a few times. This chain uses TRBV20-1 with TRBJ1-2; a weak D match, TRBD1 (6 bases). The germline gives CDR1 DFQATT, CDR2 SNEGSKA (reference sequence). The V end lost 1 base, the J end lost 0 bases, and 15 bases lay between the germline ends. There are 16 residues in the CDR3. CDR3 residues: CSARGFGQGTNYGYTF. The CDR3 DNA reads as TGCAGTGCTAGAGGTTTTGGGCAGGGGACTAACTATGGCTACACCTTC.

This clonotype turned up a few times. The rearrangement joins TRBV6-6 to TRBJ1-5, with D possibly matching TRBD1 (5 bases). In germline, CDR1 is MNHNY, CDR2 SVGAGI (reference sequence). The CDR3 contains 16 residues. V lost 0 bases, J lost 7 bases, and 16 bases lay in between. The CDR3 nucleotides are TGTGCCAGCAGTTACTCGGGGGGTCGGGGTTCCCAGCCCCAGCATTTT. It translates to CASSYSGGRGSQPQHF.

This clonotype was counted many times. This chain connects TRBV18 to TRBJ1-2; 7 bases line up with TRBD1. With 5 bases clipped from V and 8 bases from J, the junction kept 14 bases outside the gene matches. Germline CDR1 KGHSH, CDR2 LQKENI. The CDR3 contains 15 residues. CDR3 amino acids: CASSVSGTDARGYTF. The CDR3 DNA reads TGTGCCAGCTCAGTTTCCGGGACAGACGCTAGAGGCTACACCTTC.

The J gene is TRBJ2-7, the V gene TRBV30; D call uncertain. Germline-derived CDR1 and CDR2 are GTSNPN and SVGIG (reference sequence). The CDR3 is 16 amino acids. Trimming stripped 2 bases from V and 0 bases from J, with 17 bases between. The CDR3 DNA reads as TGTGCCTGGAGTCACCGGACCGTTAGATTCTCCTACGAGCAGTACTTC. This translates into CAWSHRTVRFSYEQYF.

This clonotype appeared a few times. V usage is TRBV5-1 and J usage is TRBJ2-3, with unresolved D. The CDR3 totals 16 residues. V was cut by 4 bases and J by 2 bases, with 17 bases left in between. Germline-derived CDR1 and CDR2 are SGHRS and YFSETQ. This CDR3 reads CASSPYNRATTDTQYF. Written as DNA, the CDR3 is TGCGCCAGCAGCCCATATAACCGGGCCACCACAGATACGCAGTATTTT.

This chain joins TRBV20-1 and TRBJ1-6, with D possibly TRBD1 on 5 matching bases. This CDR3 region has 15 residues. CDR1 is DFQATT, CDR2 SNEGSKA, per germline (reference sequence). With 0 bases removed from V and 7 bases from J, the gap between germline ends came to 13 bases. The CDR3 DNA sequence: TGCAGTGCTAGAGATTTGGGGGAATCAAATTCACCCCTCCACTTT. It specifies CSARDLGESNSPLHF.

This clonotype was counted many times. The chain couples TRBV10-1 to TRBJ2-3, with D maybe TRBD1 (5 bases). CDR3 length equals 14 residues. Germline V gives CDR1 WNHNN, CDR2 SYGVQD (reference sequence). Trimming pared 4 bases from V and 4 bases from J, leaving 12 bases between. The CDR3 DNA is TGCGCCAGCAGTGCGAATCTAGGGGCAGATACGCAGTATTTT. Encoded protein: CASSANLGADTQYF.

At least ten counts were recorded for this clonotype. This chain connects TRBV6-1 to TRBJ2-7; 8 nucleotides match TRBD1. The CDR3 consists of 14 residues. V was clipped by 2 bases and J by 6 bases; unmatched bases: 6. The germline gives CDR1 MNHNS, CDR2 SASEGT. CDR3 DNA sequence: TGTGCCAGCAGTGAAATAGGAGGACAGGGCGAGCAGTACTTC. Translation: CASSEIGGQGEQYF.

This clonotype was recorded at least ten times. This chain uses TRBV4-2 with TRBJ2-7; D ambiguous. This CDR3 is built from 14 residues. Trimming took 0 bases from V and 1 from J, leaving 7 bases between them. CDR1 is LGHNA, CDR2 YNFKEQ, per germline. CDR3 region: CASSQELRSYEQYF. The CDR3 DNA follows: TGTGCCAGCAGCCAAGAACTCCGGTCCTACGAGCAGTACTTC.

This clonotype was counted only a few times. The CDR3 is CAWSVGLTSTDTQYF. CDR3 DNA: TGTGCCTGGAGTGTAGGGCTTACGAGCACAGATACGCAGTATTTT. V is TRBV30 and J is TRBJ2-3, with D unclear. Deletions cut 0 bases from V and 0 bases from J, with 10 bases between. CDR3 length: 15 residues. Germline CDR1 reads GTSNPN; CDR2 reads SVGIG (reference sequence). The complete variable domain, with remaining parts taken from reference TRBV30 and TRBJ2-3, reads SQTIHQWPATLVQPVGSPLSLECTVEGTSNPNLYWYRQAAGRGLQLLFYSVGIGQISSEVPQNLSASRPQDRQFILSSKKLLLSDSGFYLCAWSVGLTSTDTQYFGPGTRLTVL.

The rearrangement uses TRBV12-3 or TRBV12-4 and TRBJ2-2; the match to TRBD1 covers 10 bases. Unmatched junction bases numbered 14, after V lost 4 bases and J lost 3 bases. The CDR3 is 19 residues long. CDR3 sequence reads: CASSSGDSGQGPDTGELFF. The CDR3 region has the DNA TGTGCCAGCAGTTCCGGGGATTCGGGACAGGGGCCAGACACCGGGGAGCTGTTTTTT.

Note on this clonotype: Being one base from a much bigger clone, this may be a read error. The chain employs TRBV2 and TRBJ2-7; D gene ambiguous. Germline V gene data show CDR1 as SNHLY and CDR2 as FYNNEI. V was shortened by 1 base and J by 6 bases, with 10 bases between the two germline ends. The CDR3 extends over 13 amino acids. The CDR3 protein is CASSEGGLLEQYF. The CDR3 nucleotides read TGTGCCAGCAGTGAAGGTGGGCTTCTCGAGCAGTACTTC.

This clonotype was counted a single time. The chain has TRBV5-1 and TRBJ2-1; 10 positions agree with TRBD2. This CDR3 region has 17 residues. Looked up from germline, CDR1 is SGHRS and CDR2 is YFSETQ. J lost 5 bases, V lost 5 bases, and 13 bases had no gene match. The CDR3 coding sequence is TGCGCCAGCAGATTTGGGGCACTAGCGGGAAAGGACAATGAGCAGTTCTTC. As protein: CASRFGALAGKDNEQFF.

The sample holds many counts of this clonotype. The gene calls are TRBV27 and TRBJ1-1; D is uncertain. The CDR3 is made up of 16 amino acids. V was pared by 2 bases and J by 1 base, with 14 bases between. From germline, CDR1 is MNHEY and CDR2 SMNVEV (reference sequence). CDR3 amino acids: CASSLIGPGKNTEAFF. The CDR3 coding sequence is TGTGCCAGCAGTTTAATCGGCCCAGGAAAGAACACTGAAGCTTTCTTT.

This clonotype was counted many times. The chain recombines TRBV7-2 with TRBJ1-6, with a tentative D call TRBD1 (5 bases). V dropped 1 base and J dropped 14 bases, with 15 bases sitting between them. Germline V CDR1 and CDR2: SGHTA, FQGNSA. The CDR3 covers 14 residues. CDR3 nucleotides: TGTGCCAGCAGCTTAGGGGAGGAGGGGATAACCCTCCACTTT. Protein: CASSLGEEGITLHF.

V usage is TRBV19 and J usage is TRBJ1-4, with 7 bases identical to TRBD1. The CDR3 sequence is 16 residues long. Germline-derived CDR1 and CDR2 are LNHDA and SQIVND (reference sequence). Germline trimming cut 7 bases from V and 7 bases from J; bases unmatched to any gene: 15. CDR3: CASKDTGARGPEKLFF. The CDR3 region has the DNA TGTGCCAGTAAAGATACAGGGGCGCGGGGTCCTGAAAAACTGTTTTTT.

This clonotype was counted ten times or more. The chain joins TRBV7-9 to TRBJ2-5; 7 bases map to TRBD2. Trimming at V came to 5 bases and at J to 5 bases, leaving 11 bases not matched to a gene. The CDR3 is 15 amino acids. CDR1 and CDR2 from the germline V gene are SEHNR and FQNEAQ (reference sequence). The CDR3 reads CASSRGGGNSETQYF. CDR3 DNA: TGTGCCAGCAGCCGTGGGGGGGGGAACTCGGAGACCCAGTACTTC.

This clonotype appeared a few times. With a much larger clone just one base away, this may be a read error. The chain is built from TRBV6-2 or TRBV6-3 and TRBJ1-2, with D maybe TRBD1 (6 bases). Germline V gene lookup returns CDR1 MNHEY and CDR2 SVGEGT. The CDR3 contains 18 residues. This chain's CDR3 is CACSYSPAWTVSNYGYTF. CDR3 in DNA: TGTGCCTGCAGTTACTCCCCGGCGTGGACAGTCTCTAACTATGGCTACACCTTC.